This T cell receptor beta chain was sequenced during a study of tumor-infiltrating lymphocytes in primary liver carcinoma. A primer matching the constant region was used to make TCR beta cDNA from 500 to 600 ng of total RNA. Library construction for TCR beta comprised three nested multiplex PCR rounds performed with slightly modified ARM-PCR. TCRdb called the multiplex PCR reads again in MiXCR, with one record for every CDR3 protein. The table has 150,000 to 200,000 distinct CDR3 sequences, 85% seen once. For each extraction, RNA and DNA were obtained together from approximately 20-30 mg of unsorted bulk tissue. Five distinct regions per tumor were sampled. This clonotype has a count of ten or more. Sequencing was performed on tumor tissue from primary liver carcinoma. The sequence came from a man aged 35-49 years with primary liver carcinoma and hepatitis B virus infection.

The CDR3 reads CASSPGFPGELFF. DNA for the CDR3: TGTGCCAGCAGCCCCGGGTTTCCCGGGGAGCTGTTTTTT. This chain joins TRBV7-9 and TRBJ2-2; D gene uncertain. V was clipped by 5 bases and J by 6 bases, with 10 bases between them. The CDR3 sequence is 13 residues long. Germline-derived CDR1 and CDR2 are SEHNR and FQNEAQ (reference sequence).